Following are 21 T cell receptor beta chains from one sample sequenced in a study of T cell responses to AZD1222 COVID-19 vaccine. Some clones are missing from TCRdb's copy, which holds only in-frame ones; the method was immunoSEQ multiplex PCR. Of some 55,000 clones in the sample, about 85% are singletons; the top ten hold around 4%. The sample in question was peripheral blood, obtained on day 0 of AZD1222 vaccination. The receptors originated from an adult in good health.

The rearrangement joins TRBV5-5 to TRBJ1-4, with 11 positions matching TRBD1. In germline, CDR1 is SGHKS, CDR2 YYEKEE (reference sequence). J lost 6 bases, V lost 3 bases, and 4 bases had no gene match. This CDR3 contains 15 residues. The CDR3 DNA follows: TGTGCCAGCAGCTCGGACAGGGGGCGCGATGAAAAACTGTTTTTT. Amino acids: CASSSDRGRDEKLFF.

The chain uses TRBV28 and TRBJ1-5, with D possibly being TRBD1 (5 bases). The germline gives CDR1 MDHEN, CDR2 SYDVKM. CDR3 length: 14 amino acids. The ends were cut back, 3 bases at V and 6 bases at J, with 12 bases in the middle. CDR3 loop: CASSLLGVGQPQHF. For the CDR3, the DNA is TGTGCCAGCAGTTTGTTGGGGGTTGGTCAGCCCCAGCATTTT.

V and J are TRBV7-9 and TRBJ2-7; D remains ambiguous. Per germline, CDR1 SEHNR and CDR2 FQNEAQ (reference sequence). The CDR3 has 12 residues. V gave up 0 bases and J gave up 7 bases, with 7 bases separating them. CDR3 DNA: TGTGCCAGCAGCTTAGCAGGGTGGGAGCAGTACTTC. This codes for CASSLAGWEQYF.

This chain connects TRBV19 to TRBJ1-5; 8 bases map to TRBD1. The CDR3 has 16 amino acids. CDR1 and CDR2 (germline): LNHDA, SQIVND (reference sequence). With 3 bases clipped from V and 3 bases from J, the junction kept 7 bases outside the gene matches. CDR3 DNA sequence: TGTGCCAGTAGTATCTACCGGACAGGGTCCAATCAGCCCCAGCATTTT. Amino acids: CASSIYRTGSNQPQHF.

V and J are TRBV5-1 and TRBJ1-2; 7 nucleotides line up with TRBD1. With 5 bases clipped from V and 0 bases from J, the junction kept 16 bases outside the gene matches. Germline values: CDR1 SGHRS, CDR2 YFSETQ. CDR3 length: 18 residues. CDR3 in DNA: TGCGCCAGCAGGGAAGAGACAGGGACCTTGGGAGCTAACTATGGCTACACCTTC. This codes for CASREETGTLGANYGYTF.

V and J are TRBV5-4 and TRBJ1-2; perhaps TRBD1 as D (5 bases). Trimming stripped 3 bases from V and 8 bases from J, with 20 bases between. The CDR3 length is 15 residues. The germline V gene has CDR1 SGHNT and CDR2 YYREEE (reference sequence). CDR3 residues: CASSSRAAGRAGYTF. The CDR3 DNA reads as TGTGCCAGCAGCTCCAGGGCGGCAGGGCGAGCAGGCTACACCTTC.

The CDR3 nucleotides are TGTGCCAGCAGCTTTGTAGCGGGGGGCCATGATGAGCAGTTCTTC. It yields the protein CASSFVAGGHDEQFF. The chain has TRBV7-2 and TRBJ2-1; 10 bases line up with TRBD2. Per germline, CDR1 SGHTA and CDR2 FQGNSA. Trimming cost V 3 bases and J 8 bases; bases outside gene matches: 7. The CDR3 runs 15 residues.

The chain couples TRBV19 to TRBJ2-2; the match to TRBD1 covers 9 bases. With V trimmed by 5 bases and J by 5 bases, 6 bases remained unmatched. There are 15 residues in the CDR3. Looked up from germline, CDR1 is LNHDA and CDR2 is SQIVND (reference sequence). CDR3 loop: CASSVGTGRTGELFF. As DNA, the CDR3 is TGTGCCAGTAGTGTTGGGACAGGGCGAACCGGGGAGCTGTTTTTT.

The rearrangement joins TRBV14 to TRBJ1-6; D is uncertain. Germline V gene sequence: CDR1 SGHDN, CDR2 FVKESK. Trimming took 0 bases from V and 10 from J, leaving 10 bases between them. The CDR3 contains 14 residues. The CDR3 here is CASSQEVSVSPLHF. The CDR3 nucleotides are TGTGCCAGCAGCCAAGAAGTGTCAGTATCACCCCTCCACTTT.

The gene calls are TRBV9 and TRBJ2-1; D tentatively fits TRBD1 or TRBD2 (7 bases each). Trimming took 0 bases from V and 0 from J, leaving 16 bases between them. Germline CDR1 SGDLS, CDR2 YYNGEE. This CDR3 is 18 amino acids long. The CDR3 here is CASSVAPGGDSSYNEQFF. As DNA, the CDR3 is TGTGCCAGCAGCGTAGCCCCAGGGGGGGATAGCTCCTACAATGAGCAGTTCTTC.

The CDR3 nucleotides are TGTGCCAGCAGTGAATGGGTGGGACAGTTCTACGAGCAGTACTTC. It encodes CASSEWVGQFYEQYF. The V gene is TRBV6-1, the J gene TRBJ2-7; 7 bases map to TRBD1. Germline trimming cut 2 bases from V and 3 bases from J; bases unmatched to any gene: 7. The CDR3 has 15 residues. The germline gives CDR1 MNHNS, CDR2 SASEGT.

The chain joins TRBV5-5 to TRBJ1-4, with D perhaps matching TRBD1 (5 bases). Deletions cut 1 base from V and 8 bases from J, with 15 bases between. Germline V gene lookup returns CDR1 SGHKS and CDR2 YYEKEE (reference sequence). This CDR3 region has 15 residues. The CDR3 region is CASSLRRGGEEKLFF. CDR3 nucleotides: TGTGCCAGCAGCTTGAGGAGGGGAGGAGAAGAAAAACTGTTTTTT.

The rearrangement joins TRBV2 to TRBJ1-1, with 7 bases lining up with TRBD1. With 4 bases clipped from V and 7 bases from J, the junction kept 9 bases outside the gene matches. Germline V gene data show CDR1 as SNHLY and CDR2 as FYNNEI. This CDR3 has 14 amino acids. DNA for the CDR3: TGTGCCAGCAGTGTGGATAGGGGGCAGGGTGAAGCTTTCTTT. Its protein is CASSVDRGQGEAFF.

The V and J genes are TRBV9 and TRBJ1-1; D gene ambiguous. From germline, CDR1 is SGDLS and CDR2 YYNGEE. This CDR3 is built from 12 residues. The V end lost 6 bases, the J end lost 7 bases, and 13 bases lay between the germline ends. The CDR3 nucleotides are TGTGCCAGCACCCCGGCAGGAAATGAAGCTTTCTTT. It specifies CASTPAGNEAFF.

The chain has TRBV6-5 and TRBJ1-4, with TRBD1 matching 7 bases. The CDR3 spans 12 residues. Germline-derived CDR1 and CDR2 are MNHEY and SVGAGI. With 6 bases clipped from V and 6 bases from J, the junction kept 1 base outside the gene matches. The CDR3 sequence: CASSRGYEKLFF. The CDR3 DNA sequence: TGTGCCAGCAGCAGGGGGTATGAAAAACTGTTTTTT.

This clone was seen just once. J is TRBJ2-7 and V is TRBV6-2 or TRBV6-3; TRBD2 aligns across 7 bases. The CDR3 contains 16 residues. Trimming took 2 bases from V and 3 from J; bases not matched to a gene: 10. CDR1 and CDR2 (germline): MNHEY, SVGEGT. The CDR3 DNA is TGTGCCAGCAGTTACGAGGGGCTAGCGGTTTTCTACGAGCAGTACTTC. Encoded protein: CASSYEGLAVFYEQYF.

This clone has just a few counts. This chain uses TRBV7-9 with TRBJ1-6; TRBD1 is a possible D gene (5 bases). V shed 3 bases and J shed 3 bases, with 12 bases lying between them. The length of the CDR3 is 16 residues. Germline V gene data show CDR1 as SEHNR and CDR2 as FQNEAQ (reference sequence). Here the CDR3 reads CASSLGGRVYNSPLHF. The CDR3 DNA is TGTGCCAGCAGCTTGGGCGGCAGGGTCTATAATTCACCCCTCCACTTT.

The chain joins TRBV6-1 to TRBJ1-2, with D uncertain. Germline V gene data show CDR1 as MNHNS and CDR2 as SASEGT. V lost 1 base and J lost 0, with 6 bases in between. The CDR3 has 14 amino acids. The CDR3 coding sequence is TGTGCCAGCAGTGAAGATCAGGCTAACTATGGCTACACCTTC. This sequence encodes CASSEDQANYGYTF.

The V gene is TRBV5-4, the J gene TRBJ2-1; D ambiguous. The CDR3 length is 14 residues. Trimming removed 5 bases from V and 4 bases from J, with 13 bases in between. Germline CDR1 is SGHNT and CDR2 is YYREEE (reference sequence). CDR3 bases: TGTGCCAGCAGTCCTGCCGACATTTACAATGAGCAGTTCTTC. This translates into CASSPADIYNEQFF.

V is TRBV10-3 and J is TRBJ1-6; 8 bases agree with TRBD1. The ends lost 3 bases at V and 4 bases at J; junction bases unmatched: 8. In germline, CDR1 is ENHRY, CDR2 SYGVKD. The CDR3 covers 17 residues. The CDR3 protein is CAISDSATGDYNSPLHF. Written as DNA, the CDR3 is TGTGCCATCAGTGATTCGGCGACAGGGGATTATAATTCACCCCTCCACTTT.

The chain has TRBV15 and TRBJ2-5; D possibly uses TRBD1 or TRBD2 (7 bases each). The CDR3 length is 16 residues. The germline CDR1 and CDR2 sequences are LNHNV and YYDKDF (reference sequence). V lost 3 bases and J lost 2, with 16 bases in between. Here the CDR3 DNA reads TGTGCCACCAGCAGGGGGGGGACAGCTGGACAAGAGACCCAGTACTTC. Its protein product is CATSRGGTAGQETQYF.